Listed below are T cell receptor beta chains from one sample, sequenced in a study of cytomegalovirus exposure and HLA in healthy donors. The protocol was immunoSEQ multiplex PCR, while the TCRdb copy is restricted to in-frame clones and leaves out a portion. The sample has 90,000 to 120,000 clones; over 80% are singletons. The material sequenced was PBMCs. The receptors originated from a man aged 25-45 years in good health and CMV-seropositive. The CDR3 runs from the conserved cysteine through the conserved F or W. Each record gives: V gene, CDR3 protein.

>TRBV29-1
CSVERDWGKDTEAFF
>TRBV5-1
CASSFNIANTEAFF
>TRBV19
CASKIGGENTEAFF
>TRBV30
CAWSPETGGSTEAFF
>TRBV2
CASSRDRGLGNEKLFF
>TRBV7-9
CASSLVPGRYGYTF
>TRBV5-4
CASCREMNTEAFF
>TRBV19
CASSKTGTSGHEQFF
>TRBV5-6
CAGSLAGMNTEAFF
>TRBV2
CASSDSGRRYNEQFF
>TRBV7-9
CASSLGTSGAQETQYF
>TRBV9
CASSRDLAGGSYEQYF
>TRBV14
CASSQASAGANVLTF
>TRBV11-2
CASSLVVRGTDTQYF
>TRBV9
CASSVGGLGNEQFF
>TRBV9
CASSVDGGRGYGYTF
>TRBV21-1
CASSKAPTSGQHF
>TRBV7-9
CASSLAWTESTDTQYF
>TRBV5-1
CASSLGLLSPDTQYF
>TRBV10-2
CASSEGAAGGRNGELFF
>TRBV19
CASSPDRVGSDTQYF
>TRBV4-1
CASSQGDKRGVTGELFF
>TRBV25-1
CASSRISTVMNQPQHF
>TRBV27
CASRPLFRGANYGYTF
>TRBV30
CGGGIEDALWGGYTF
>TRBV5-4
CASSDSSGADTQYF
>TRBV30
CAWIPTRTQYF
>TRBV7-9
CASSLEGYVRAFF
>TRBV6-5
CASSYQGRGAYEQYF
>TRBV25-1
CASSDEGRGTDTQYF
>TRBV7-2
CASSLTGRNQPQHF
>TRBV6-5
CASSPGTGGYNEQFF
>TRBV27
CASRPGGTNTEAFF
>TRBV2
CASSVSGGLPETIYF
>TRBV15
CATKKGGASGANVLTF
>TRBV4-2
CASSQEAGLTDTRYF
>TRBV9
CASSPRLAGGQSYNEQFF
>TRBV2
CAITGTATGDTIYF
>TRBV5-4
CASTNKLSQGHTEAFF
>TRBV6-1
CANSGRETGELFF
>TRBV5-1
CASSVGLAGGNIETQYF
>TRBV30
CAWSVGSDQPQHF
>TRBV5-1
CASSSGQVNEKLFF
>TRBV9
CASSALEAWEAFF
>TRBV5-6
CASSLVTLNTEAFF
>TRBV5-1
CASSLEGQGVNSPLHF
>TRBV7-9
CASTMPGMENIQYF
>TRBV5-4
CASSSGLRTRDTQYF